This T cell receptor beta chain was obtained from a study of T cells in localized non-small cell lung cancer. TCRdb's copy holds only in-frame clones and misses some; the assay was immunoSEQ multiplex PCR. The table has 65,000 to 90,000 clones, over 60% seen once. Germline V gene data show CDR1 as GTSNPN and CDR2 as SVGIG (reference sequence). Trimming took 3 bases from V and 0 from J, leaving 12 bases between them. This CDR3 spans 15 amino acids. Study-wide points: The study sequenced only one region of the tumor. As a result, intratumor heterogeneity could not be excluded and remains possible. Elevated blood T cell density was associated with longer overall survival. In uninvolved adjacent lung, T cell clonality reached its highest value, exceeding tumor. Paired adjacent lung recovered a median roughly 60 of the top 100 tumor clones.

In the case of this clone: Antigen unknown.

The J gene is TRBJ1-3, the V gene TRBV30, with a tentative D call TRBD1 (5 bases). This TCR was recovered from a man between 40 and 70 years old with stage II squamous cell lung carcinoma. The sample in question was PBMCs, obtained before any cancer treatment. CDR3 in amino acids: CAWSPDSHSGNTIYF. The CDR3 bases are TGTGCCTGGAGCCCAGACAGTCACTCTGGAAACACCATATATTTT.